The 15 T cell receptor beta chains given below trace back to one sample, sequenced in a study of blood T cell repertoires in COVID-19. Libraries were prepared by immunoSEQ multiplex PCR; TCRdb keeps only in-frame clonotypes and omits some of them. The table shows about 73,000 clones, with roughly 84% occurring only once. Sequenced material: peripheral blood. The receptors were sampled from a human donor in a cohort sampled during active COVID-19.

This chain joins TRBV7-8 and TRBJ1-5; D not resolved. V was shortened by 1 base and J by 9 bases, with 10 bases between the two germline ends. Germline loops: CDR1 SGHVS, CDR2 FQNEAQ. This CDR3 spans 13 amino acids. CDR3 residues: CASSLERERPQHF. The CDR3 bases are TGTGCCAGCAGCTTAGAGAGGGAGCGGCCCCAGCATTTT.

This clone has just one count. The rearrangement links TRBV5-1 to TRBJ2-5, with 7 bases fitting TRBD1. The CDR3 consists of 15 residues. Germline CDR1 and CDR2: SGHRS and YFSETQ. J lost 2 bases, V lost 1 base, and 5 bases had no gene match. The CDR3 loop reads CASSLTGAAQETQYF. The DNA for the CDR3 is TGCGCCAGCAGCTTGACAGGGGCCGCACAAGAGACCCAGTACTTC.

This clone was observed a handful of times. The genes are TRBV7-6 and TRBJ2-7, with TRBD1 matching 12 bases. Germline trimming cut 5 bases from V and 6 bases from J; bases unmatched to any gene: 8. The CDR3 spans 15 residues. Germline CDR1 reads SGHVS; CDR2 reads FNYEAQ. The CDR3 DNA reads TGTGCCAGCAGCATGGGGACAGGGGGCATGGGCGAGCAGTACTTC. Its translation is CASSMGTGGMGEQYF.

The V call is TRBV5-4, the J call TRBJ2-3, with D possibly TRBD1 on 6 matching bases. Germline CDR1 SGHNT, CDR2 YYREEE (reference sequence). The CDR3 runs 15 residues. V was shortened by 4 bases and J by 0 bases, with 12 bases between the two germline ends. CDR3 amino acids: CASSHRETSTDTQYF. The CDR3 nucleotides are TGTGCCAGCAGCCACAGGGAGACTAGCACAGATACGCAGTATTTT.

CDR3: CATSPSEGATDTQYF. The CDR3 DNA sequence: TGTGCCACCAGCCCGTCCGAGGGGGCCACAGATACGCAGTATTTT. The gene calls are TRBV15 and TRBJ2-3; 7 bases agree with TRBD1. The CDR3 runs to 15 residues. CDR1 is LNHNV, CDR2 YYDKDF, per germline (reference sequence). With V trimmed by 5 bases and J by 2 bases, 7 bases remained unmatched.

This clone was recorded only once. The rearrangement links TRBV6-5 to TRBJ2-7; possible D gene TRBD2, 6 bases. Germline CDR1 and CDR2: MNHEY and SVGAGI. The germline V and J ends were trimmed by 10 bases and 9 bases, with 22 bases remaining between them. This CDR3 is 13 amino acids long. CDR3 amino acids: CATTREITQVQYF. The CDR3 region has the DNA TGTGCCACCACACGGGAGATAACCCAGGTGCAGTACTTC.

CDR3 nucleotide sequence: TGTGCCAGCAGCCTAGCCCAGGGGGCCTATGGCTACACCTTC. It yields the protein CASSLAQGAYGYTF. The rearrangement joins TRBV3-1 (or the pseudogene TRBV3-2) to TRBJ1-2; 8 nucleotides line up with TRBD1. Germline CDR1 reads LGHDT; CDR2 reads YNNKEL (reference sequence). The CDR3 contains 14 residues. The J segment lost 4 bases and the V segment lost 4 bases, leaving 5 bases of the junction unmatched.

The chain is built from TRBV29-1 and TRBJ2-2; D is uncertain. Trimming stripped 2 bases from V and 7 bases from J, with 11 bases between. Germline V gene sequence: CDR1 SQVTM, CDR2 ANQGSEA. CDR3 length: 13 amino acids. CDR3 region: CSVEPQTGGELFF. The CDR3 DNA is TGCAGCGTTGAACCCCAAACGGGCGGGGAGCTGTTTTTT.

The rearrangement uses TRBV6-5 and TRBJ1-5; 7 bases map to TRBD1. With 6 bases clipped from V and 6 bases from J, the junction kept 11 bases outside the gene matches. The CDR3 has 15 amino acids. The germline CDR1 and CDR2 sequences are MNHEY and SVGAGI. The CDR3 loop is CASSHTGESGQPQHF. The CDR3 region has the DNA TGTGCCAGCAGCCACACAGGGGAATCTGGTCAGCCCCAGCATTTT.

Comments on this clone: Other DNA variants within this sample encode the same CDR3. This rearrangement joins TRBV29-1 to TRBJ2-7; perhaps TRBD1 as D (6 bases). The CDR3 sequence is 13 residues long. The germline V and J ends were trimmed by 1 base and 2 bases, with 9 bases remaining between them. The germline gives CDR1 SQVTM, CDR2 ANQGSEA. CDR3 region: CSVEGQAPYEQYF. The CDR3 DNA follows: TGCAGCGTTGAAGGACAGGCTCCCTACGAGCAGTACTTC.

The genes are TRBV28 and TRBJ2-7; 8 bases match TRBD2. The CDR3 covers 14 residues. V shed 6 bases and J 4 bases; nucleotides not matched to a gene: 8. Germline CDR1 reads MDHEN; CDR2 reads SYDVKM. CDR3 coding DNA: TGTGCCAGCAGGAGGTCGGGGGGGCGGTACGAGCAGTACTTC. Translated: CASRRSGGRYEQYF.

V and J are TRBV10-3 and TRBJ2-7, with unresolved D. Trimming took 3 bases from V and 2 from J, leaving 5 bases between them. Per germline, CDR1 ENHRY and CDR2 SYGVKD. The CDR3 sequence is 12 residues long. The chain's CDR3 is CAISDPAYEQYF. DNA of the CDR3: TGTGCCATCAGTGACCCAGCCTACGAGCAGTACTTC.

This rearrangement joins TRBV27 to TRBJ2-7, with D perhaps TRBD1 (5 bases). Trimming pared 5 bases from V and 6 bases from J, leaving 14 bases between. The CDR3 spans 13 residues. The germline gives CDR1 MNHEY, CDR2 SMNVEV (reference sequence). In DNA form, the CDR3 reads TGTGCCAGCAGTAACAGCCGGCAGGGCGAGCAGTACTTC. Protein sequence: CASSNSRQGEQYF.

V gene TRBV5-4 combines with J gene TRBJ1-2, with no clear D. From germline, CDR1 is SGHNT and CDR2 YYREEE (reference sequence). Trimming shortened V by 0 bases and J by 4 bases, and 13 bases separated the two germline ends. CDR3 length: 15 residues. In DNA form, the CDR3 reads TGTGCCAGCAGCTTGGGGCGGTCCTTCGCCTATGGCTACACCTTC. It encodes CASSLGRSFAYGYTF.

This sequence joins TRBV6-6 and TRBJ1-6, with TRBD1 matching 10 bases. Germline CDR1 and CDR2: MNHNY and SVGAGI (reference sequence). Losses at the gene ends were 5 bases for V and 10 bases for J; bases not matched to a gene: 14. The CDR3 totals 17 residues. This CDR3 reads CASSLSSGTGDVSPLHF. The DNA for the CDR3 is TGTGCCAGCAGTCTCTCCTCCGGGACAGGGGATGTATCACCCCTCCACTTT.